A selection of T cell receptor beta chains follows, all from one sample in a study of monozygotic twins with inflammatory bowel disease. TCRdb reprocessed the 5' RACE reads and stores each CDR3 protein as one record, lacking DNA. This table holds approximately 340,000 distinct CDR3 sequences. Sample: blood. The source is a human donor with ulcerative colitis or Crohn's disease, or a healthy co-twin of an affected twin (not recorded which). Both conserved end residues are part of each CDR3. Each record gives: CDR3 protein, V gene, J gene.

cdr3_aa: CASSFGRANEQFF; v_call: TRBV12-3/TRBV12-4; j_call: TRBJ2-1
cdr3_aa: CSAREAGEYNEQFF; v_call: TRBV20-1; j_call: TRBJ2-1
cdr3_aa: CASSGGPSGLYEQYF; v_call: TRBV5-1; j_call: TRBJ2-7
cdr3_aa: CSAGDSENFSEFYNEQFF; v_call: TRBV20-1; j_call: TRBJ2-1
cdr3_aa: CAISDVQSSYEQYF; v_call: TRBV10-3; j_call: TRBJ2-7
cdr3_aa: CASSGWGVGDTQYF; v_call: TRBV7-9; j_call: TRBJ2-3
cdr3_aa: CSARKGGSGVSYEQYF; v_call: TRBV20-1; j_call: TRBJ2-7
cdr3_aa: CASSDGTVSYNEQFF; v_call: TRBV6-1; j_call: TRBJ2-1
cdr3_aa: CASSLGTETEAFF; v_call: TRBV5-1; j_call: TRBJ1-1
cdr3_aa: CASSLGGTNTEAFF; v_call: TRBV7-9; j_call: TRBJ1-1